These T cell receptor beta chains were read from a single sample in a study of identical twins. TCRdb analysed the 5' RACE reads with MiXCR anew, one entry per CDR3 protein. The sample holds about 520,000 distinct CDR3 sequences, 20% to 25% seen once. The sample also formed part of further work on T cells expressing NK-cell markers.

The sequencing sample was made of CD4+ T cells sorted from blood. Source of these receptors: a woman between 18 and 30 years old in good health. Each CDR3 is given with its conserved first and last residue. D genes are given only for firm matches. Clone size is shown for a subset of rows, as once, few, many or a class of expanded clone.

TRBV25-1	NA	NA	TRBJ1-2	TGTGCCAGCAGTGAATTGAGGGATTTGGACTATGGCTACACCTTC	CASSELRDLDYGYTF
TRBV5-1	few	TRBD2	TRBJ2-1	TGCGCCAGCAGCCCCGGCAGCGGGGGGGCCGATGAGCAGTTCTTC	CASSPGSGGADEQFF
TRBV11-1	NA	TRBD2	TRBJ2-3	TGTGCCAGCAGCTTAGTTAGCGGGTTGGGCACAGATACGCAGTATTTT	CASSLVSGLGTDTQYF
TRBV12-3/TRBV12-4	NA	NA	TRBJ1-3	TGTGCCAGCAGTTCCAGGGAGAAGAACACCATATATTTT	CASSSREKNTIYF
TRBV20-1	NA	NA	TRBJ1-1	TGCAGTGCTATAGAGGACGGGTTCGTGACTGAAGCTTTCTTT	CSAIEDGFVTEAFF
TRBV10-3	NA	NA	TRBJ1-1	TGTGCCATCAGCATGCAGGACCTACTGAACACTGAAGCTTTCTTT	CAISMQDLLNTEAFF
TRBV12-3/TRBV12-4	few	NA	TRBJ1-1	TGTGCCAGCAATGGAGAAGGGTATGGTGACACTGAAGCTTTCTTT	CASNGEGYGDTEAFF
TRBV29-1	few	NA	TRBJ2-2	TGCAGCGGTCGACTAAGCGGGGAGCTGTTTTTT	CSGRLSGELFF
TRBV20-1	few	NA	TRBJ1-1	TGCAGTGCTAGAACTTCAACGAGCACTGAAGCTTTCTTT	CSARTSTSTEAFF
TRBV20-1	few	TRBD2	TRBJ2-4	TGCAGTGCTAGGGCGGAAGCGGGAGCGAACATTCAGTACTTC	CSARAEAGANIQYF
TRBV20-1	NA	NA	TRBJ2-7	TGCAGTGCGAGAGACACTGGTGGGGGATCCTACGAGCAGTACTTC	CSARDTGGGSYEQYF
TRBV28	NA	NA	TRBJ2-5	TGTGCCAGCAGTTTAGGCAGGATGGAGACCCAGTACTTC	CASSLGRMETQYF
TRBV6-6	many	NA	TRBJ1-4	TGTGCCAGCAGGGGCCCAACTAATGAAAAACTGTTTTTT	CASRGPTNEKLFF
TRBV20-1	NA	NA	TRBJ2-1	TGCAGTGCTGAAACTGACCGGGACAACAATGAGCAGTTCTTC	CSAETDRDNNEQFF
TRBV5-1	NA	TRBD1	TRBJ2-6	TGCGCCAGCAGCCCCTTGGGACAGGTACGGGCCAACGTCCTGACTTTC	CASSPLGQVRANVLTF
TRBV6-2/TRBV6-3	NA	NA	TRBJ2-7	TGTGCCAGCAGTTACCACCCCGTTGGTGAGCAGTACTTC	CASSYHPVGEQYF
TRBV12-3/TRBV12-4	NA	NA	TRBJ1-1	TGTGCCAGCAGTTTGGCAGGGGTGGGACCGAACACTGAAGCTTTCTTT	CASSLAGVGPNTEAFF
TRBV25-1	NA	NA	TRBJ2-7	TGTGCCAGCAGTGATGTCGGCTACGAGCAGTACTTC	CASSDVGYEQYF
TRBV20-1	many	NA	TRBJ1-5	TGCAGTGCTAGAATGGATAGCAATCAGCCCCAGCATTTT	CSARMDSNQPQHF
TRBV20-1	few	TRBD2	TRBJ2-7	TGCAGTGCTGGGCGGGAGGCGAAAGAGCAGTACTTC	CSAGREAKEQYF
TRBV6-2/TRBV6-3	few	NA	TRBJ2-7	TGTGCCAGCAGTTCGGAACTTAGGGGACTGGAATCCTACGAGCAGTACTTC	CASSSELRGLESYEQYF
TRBV5-5	NA	NA	TRBJ2-4	TGTGCCAGCAGCTTGTCAAAGGGCTATACAAACATTCAGTACTTC	CASSLSKGYTNIQYF
TRBV20-1	NA	NA	TRBJ1-2	TGCAGTGCTTGGACCGAGTATGGCTACACCTTC	CSAWTEYGYTF
TRBV20-1	NA	TRBD2	TRBJ2-1	TGCAGTGGGACGTTAGCGGGAGGAACCCCCGGGCAGTTCTTC	CSGTLAGGTPGQFF
TRBV6-2/TRBV6-3	NA	NA	TRBJ1-5	TGTGCCAGCAGTTACACGGGACGGGATCAGCCCCAGCATTTT	CASSYTGRDQPQHF
TRBV20-1	many	TRBD1	TRBJ1-2	TGCAGTGCTAGAGAGCGACAGGGGCCCTATGGCTACACCTTC	CSARERQGPYGYTF
TRBV20-1	NA	NA	TRBJ2-7	TGCAGTGCTATAGCCGGGACTGGCTCCTACGAGCAGTACTTC	CSAIAGTGSYEQYF
TRBV7-2	NA	TRBD2	TRBJ2-1	TGTGCCAGCCGGGCTAGCGGGAGCTCCTACAATGAGCAGTTCTTC	CASRASGSSYNEQFF
TRBV19	NA	NA	TRBJ2-5	TGTGCCAGTAGTATTAGGCTGCAACAAGAGACCCAGTACTTC	CASSIRLQQETQYF
TRBV12-3/TRBV12-4	few	NA	TRBJ1-5	TGTGCCAGCAGTTTCCACCAGATATATCAGCCCCAGCATTTT	CASSFHQIYQPQHF
TRBV6-1	few	NA	TRBJ2-7	TGTGCCAGCAGGCTACCGAAACCTCCCTACGAGCAGTACTTC	CASRLPKPPYEQYF
TRBV5-1	few	TRBD1	TRBJ1-2	TGCGCCAGCACCATCGGGACAGGCTACTATGGCTACACCTTC	CASTIGTGYYGYTF
TRBV20-1	many	TRBD2	TRBJ2-3	TGCAGTGCGGTCAGACTAGCGAGGGGGACAGATACGCAGTATTTT	CSAVRLARGTDTQYF
TRBV20-1	few	TRBD2	TRBJ2-1	TGCAGTGTGGGACTAGCGGGGGCCGGGACCTACAATGAGCAGTTCTTC	CSVGLAGAGTYNEQFF
TRBV5-1	NA	NA	TRBJ2-2	TGCGCCAGCAGCCCCATTACGTCGAACACCGGGGAGCTGTTTTTT	CASSPITSNTGELFF
TRBV29-1	many	TRBD1	TRBJ2-7	TGCAGCGTTGCAGGGTTGGGGACAGGAAGCTCCTACGAGCAGTACTTC	CSVAGLGTGSSYEQYF
TRBV5-1	NA	NA	TRBJ2-3	TGCGCCAGCAGCGTCCGGGACATAAGCACAGATACGCAGTATTTT	CASSVRDISTDTQYF
TRBV25-1	NA	TRBD2	TRBJ2-3	TGTGCCAGCAGTCCCCCAGCTAGCGGGGGCGGGGATACGCAGTATTTT	CASSPPASGGGDTQYF
TRBV5-1	few	NA	TRBJ1-5	TGCGCCAGCAGCTTGGAAGGGGTTAATCAGCCCCAGCATTTT	CASSLEGVNQPQHF
TRBV5-1	few	NA	TRBJ2-1	TGCGCCAGCAGCTCGGGGGACAGCGACTACAATGAGCAGTTCTTC	CASSSGDSDYNEQFF
TRBV29-1	many	NA	TRBJ2-3	TGCAGCGGGGGCCGAGGAGGGGAGGATACGCAGTATTTT	CSGGRGGEDTQYF
TRBV5-5	few	NA	TRBJ2-1	TGTGCCAGCAGCTTTTCCCGAACCAACAATGAGCAGTTCTTC	CASSFSRTNNEQFF
TRBV7-3	NA	NA	TRBJ1-2	TGTGCCAGCAGCTACGCCCAGGGTTCTGGCTACACCTTC	CASSYAQGSGYTF
TRBV20-1	few	NA	TRBJ1-6	TGCAGTGCTAGTGGGGCTAATTCACCCCTCCACTTT	CSASGANSPLHF
TRBV14	few	NA	TRBJ2-5	TGTGCCAGCAGCCCTTCTCGTAGGGCTGGGGAGACCCAGTACTTC	CASSPSRRAGETQYF
TRBV9	NA	NA	TRBJ1-6	TGTGCCAGCAGCGTAGTGGCAAGCGATTCACCCCTCCACTTT	CASSVVASDSPLHF
TRBV30	NA	NA	TRBJ2-3	TGTGCCTGGAGTGTACTTCGGGGCTCAGATACGCAGTATTTT	CAWSVLRGSDTQYF
TRBV4-1	NA	NA	TRBJ2-3	TGCGCCAGCAGCCTCCGCCTAGTTAAAGGGACCGACACAGATACGCAGTATTTT	CASSLRLVKGTDTDTQYF
TRBV7-3	NA	NA	TRBJ1-6	TGTGCCAGCAGCCATTCACCCCTCCACTTT	CASSHSPLHF
TRBV12-3/TRBV12-4	NA	NA	TRBJ2-5	TGTGCCAGCAGTTCCAAGGACAGTTCCTCGTACTTC	CASSSKDSSSYF
TRBV9	few	TRBD1	TRBJ2-7	TGTGCCAGCAGCCGGGGGACAGGACCATACGAGCAGTACTTC	CASSRGTGPYEQYF
TRBV6-1	NA	NA	TRBJ1-5	TGTGCCAGCGCTCCAACGGGGGCCAATCAGCCCCAGCATTTT	CASAPTGANQPQHF
TRBV11-2	few	TRBD2	TRBJ2-3	TGTGCCAGCAGCTCACAAGGGGCGGGGGTCGGGCAGTATTTT	CASSSQGAGVGQYF
TRBV6-2/TRBV6-3	NA	TRBD2	TRBJ2-1	TGTGCCAGCAGTTACGACCGAGCGGGGGGGGATGAGCAGTTCTTC	CASSYDRAGGDEQFF
TRBV15	NA	TRBD2	TRBJ2-1	TGTGCCACCAGCAGATCGGGACTAGCGGGAGGCAATGAGCAGTTCTTC	CATSRSGLAGGNEQFF
TRBV10-3	NA	NA	TRBJ2-5	TGTGCCATCAGTGAGTCTAAGGCCACTGAGGGGACCCAGTACTTC	CAISESKATEGTQYF
TRBV6-1	few	NA	TRBJ1-6	TGTGCCAGCAGCACTGGAAGGGGGGGACCTAATTCACCCCTCCACTTT	CASSTGRGGPNSPLHF
TRBV20-1	few	TRBD2	TRBJ2-7	TGCAGTGCTAAACTAGCGGGCGACTCCTACGAGCAGTACTTC	CSAKLAGDSYEQYF
TRBV29-1	many	NA	TRBJ1-1	TGCAGCGTGTGGACACCCAACACTGAAGCTTTCTTT	CSVWTPNTEAFF
TRBV5-1	NA	NA	TRBJ2-4	TGCGCCAGCAGCTGGGGGGCTACAGCCAAAAACATTCAGTACTTC	CASSWGATAKNIQYF